This TCR beta chain was identified in a study of OX40 agonist ivuxolimab in advanced cancers. Study-wide context: Intravenous ivuxolimab was administered to patients every 2 weeks at 0.01 to 10 mg/kg. The group had a mean age of roughly 56 years, ranged from about 20 to 90, and was approximately 81% male. Participants could have had prior anti-PD-1, anti-PD-L1 or anti-CTLA-4 therapy, and around 40% had some. Study-wide points: Relative to CD4+ cells, CD8+ T cells on average had more expanded clones.

Generated by immunoSEQ multiplex PCR, the TCRdb table keeps only in-frame clones and is missing some. Of tens of thousands of clones in the sample, roughly 87% were seen once. A note on this clone: Its antigen is not known.

The receptor's source is an adult with an advanced solid tumor such as melanoma, head and neck, liver or kidney cancer. The material sequenced was CD4+ or CD8+ T cells sorted from blood, taken in a trial of the OX40 agonist ivuxolimab.

CDR3 region: CASSITQGGGYGYTF. The DNA of the CDR3 is TGTGCCAGTAGCATCACCCAAGGGGGCGGCTATGGCTACACCTTC. The chain couples TRBV19 to TRBJ1-2, with 7 bases aligning to TRBD1. Germline trimming cut 6 bases from V and 4 bases from J; bases unmatched to any gene: 11. CDR1 and CDR2 from the germline V gene are LNHDA and SQIVND (reference sequence). There are 15 residues in the CDR3.